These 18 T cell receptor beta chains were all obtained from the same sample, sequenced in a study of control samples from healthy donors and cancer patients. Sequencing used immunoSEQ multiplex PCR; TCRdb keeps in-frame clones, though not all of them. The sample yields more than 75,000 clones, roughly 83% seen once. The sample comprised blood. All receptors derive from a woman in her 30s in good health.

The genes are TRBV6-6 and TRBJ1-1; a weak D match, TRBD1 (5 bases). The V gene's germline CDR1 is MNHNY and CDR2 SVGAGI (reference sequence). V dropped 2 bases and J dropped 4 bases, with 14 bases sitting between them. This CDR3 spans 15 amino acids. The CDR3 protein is CASSYAAGMATEAFF. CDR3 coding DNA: TGTGCCAGCAGTTACGCAGCAGGGATGGCCACTGAAGCTTTCTTT.

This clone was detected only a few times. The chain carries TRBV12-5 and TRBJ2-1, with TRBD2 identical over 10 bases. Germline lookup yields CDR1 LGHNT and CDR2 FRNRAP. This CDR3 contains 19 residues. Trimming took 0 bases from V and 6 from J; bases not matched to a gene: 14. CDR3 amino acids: CASGLVTLLSGGVSNEQFF. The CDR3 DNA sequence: TGTGCTAGTGGTTTGGTAACCCTTTTGAGCGGGGGGGTCAGCAATGAGCAGTTCTTC.

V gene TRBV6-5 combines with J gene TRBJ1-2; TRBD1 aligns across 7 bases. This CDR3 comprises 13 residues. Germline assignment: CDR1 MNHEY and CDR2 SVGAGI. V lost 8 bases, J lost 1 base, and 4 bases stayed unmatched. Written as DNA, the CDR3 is TGTGCCAGCCGACAGGGCCTTAACTATGGCTACACCTTC. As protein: CASRQGLNYGYTF.

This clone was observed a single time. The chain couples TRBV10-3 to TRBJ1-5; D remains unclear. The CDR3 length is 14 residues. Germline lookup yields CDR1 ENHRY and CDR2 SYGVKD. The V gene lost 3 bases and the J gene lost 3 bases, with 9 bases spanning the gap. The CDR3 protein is CAISDRPSNQPQHF. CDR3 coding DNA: TGTGCCATCAGTGATAGACCCTCCAATCAGCCCCAGCATTTT.

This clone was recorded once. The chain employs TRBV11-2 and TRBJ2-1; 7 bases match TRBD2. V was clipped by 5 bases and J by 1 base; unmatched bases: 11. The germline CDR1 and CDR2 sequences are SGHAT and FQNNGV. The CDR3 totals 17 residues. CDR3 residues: CASSPLGRGLSYNEQFF. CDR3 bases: TGTGCCAGCAGCCCCTTGGGGCGGGGGTTATCCTACAATGAGCAGTTCTTC.

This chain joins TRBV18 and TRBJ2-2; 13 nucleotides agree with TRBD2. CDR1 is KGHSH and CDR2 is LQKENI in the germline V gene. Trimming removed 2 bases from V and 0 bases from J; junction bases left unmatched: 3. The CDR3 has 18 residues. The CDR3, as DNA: TGTGCCAGCTCACCAACAACTAGCGGGGGGGCGAACACCGGGGAGCTGTTTTTT. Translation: CASSPTTSGGANTGELFF.

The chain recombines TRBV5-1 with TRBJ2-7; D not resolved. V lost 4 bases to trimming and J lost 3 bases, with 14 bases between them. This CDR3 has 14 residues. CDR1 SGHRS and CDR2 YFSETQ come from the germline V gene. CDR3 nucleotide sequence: TGCGCCAGCAGCGTGAGGTTAGGCCACTACGAGCAGTACTTC. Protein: CASSVRLGHYEQYF.

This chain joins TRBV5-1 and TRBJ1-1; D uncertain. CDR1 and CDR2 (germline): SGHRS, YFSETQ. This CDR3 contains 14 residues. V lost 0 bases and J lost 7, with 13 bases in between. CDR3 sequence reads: CASSLAVFGFEAFF. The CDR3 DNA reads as TGCGCCAGCAGCTTGGCCGTCTTTGGATTTGAAGCTTTCTTT.

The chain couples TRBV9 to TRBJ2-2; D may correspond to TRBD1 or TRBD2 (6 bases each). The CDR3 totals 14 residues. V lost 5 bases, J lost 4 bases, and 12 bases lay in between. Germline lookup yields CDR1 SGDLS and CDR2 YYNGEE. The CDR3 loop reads CASRKGGGTGELFF. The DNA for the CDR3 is TGTGCCAGCAGAAAGGGGGGCGGCACCGGGGAGCTGTTTTTT.

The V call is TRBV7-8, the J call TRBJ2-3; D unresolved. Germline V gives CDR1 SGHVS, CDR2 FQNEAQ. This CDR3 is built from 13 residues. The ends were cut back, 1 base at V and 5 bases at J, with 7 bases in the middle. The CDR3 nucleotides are TGTGCCAGCAGCTTAGTACTGAGAGATACGCAGTATTTT. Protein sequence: CASSLVLRDTQYF.

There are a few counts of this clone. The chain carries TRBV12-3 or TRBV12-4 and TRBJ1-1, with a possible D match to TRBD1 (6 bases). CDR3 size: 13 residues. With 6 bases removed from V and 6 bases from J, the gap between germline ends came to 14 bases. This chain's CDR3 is CASRARQVSEAFF. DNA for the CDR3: TGTGCCAGCAGAGCTAGACAGGTTTCTGAAGCTTTCTTT.

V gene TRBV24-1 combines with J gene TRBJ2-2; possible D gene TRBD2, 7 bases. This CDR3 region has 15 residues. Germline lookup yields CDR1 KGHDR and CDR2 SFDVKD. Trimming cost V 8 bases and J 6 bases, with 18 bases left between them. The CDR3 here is CATTEGGTTSGELFF. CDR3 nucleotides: TGTGCCACCACGGAGGGGGGGACCACGTCCGGGGAGCTGTTTTTT.

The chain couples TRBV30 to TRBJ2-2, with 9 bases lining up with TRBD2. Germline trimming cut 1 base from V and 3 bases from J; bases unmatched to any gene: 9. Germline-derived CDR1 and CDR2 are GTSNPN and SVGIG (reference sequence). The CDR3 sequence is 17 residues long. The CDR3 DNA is TGTGCCTGGAGTGGGCTAGCGGGGTTTGGGTACACCGGGGAGCTGTTTTTT. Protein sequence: CAWSGLAGFGYTGELFF.

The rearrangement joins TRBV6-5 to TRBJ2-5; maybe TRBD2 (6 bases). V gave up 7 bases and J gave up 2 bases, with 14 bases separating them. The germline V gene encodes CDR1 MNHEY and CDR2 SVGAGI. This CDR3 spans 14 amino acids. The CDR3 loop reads CASIPGGRQETQYF. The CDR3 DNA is TGTGCCAGCATACCCGGGGGAAGGCAAGAGACCCAGTACTTC.

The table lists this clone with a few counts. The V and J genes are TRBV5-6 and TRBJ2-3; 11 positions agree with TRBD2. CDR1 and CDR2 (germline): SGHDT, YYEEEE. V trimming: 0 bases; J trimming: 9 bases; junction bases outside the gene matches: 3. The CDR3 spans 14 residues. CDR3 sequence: CASSLVLAGGTQYF. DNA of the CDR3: TGTGCCAGCAGCTTGGTCTTAGCGGGGGGGACGCAGTATTTT.

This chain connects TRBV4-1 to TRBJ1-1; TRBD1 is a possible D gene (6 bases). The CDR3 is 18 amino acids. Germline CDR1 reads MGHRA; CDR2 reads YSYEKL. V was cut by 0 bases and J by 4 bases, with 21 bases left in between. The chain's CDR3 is CASSQEAPLTGATTEAFF. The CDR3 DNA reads TGCGCCAGCAGCCAAGAGGCGCCCCTTACGGGGGCGACCACTGAAGCTTTCTTT.

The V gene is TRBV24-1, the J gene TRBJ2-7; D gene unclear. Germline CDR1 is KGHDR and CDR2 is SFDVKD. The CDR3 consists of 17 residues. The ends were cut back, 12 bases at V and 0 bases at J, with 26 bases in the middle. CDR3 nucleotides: TGTGCCCCTCCCCGCCAGGTCGATGGTCAAAACTCCTACGAGCAGTACTTC. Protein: CAPPRQVDGQNSYEQYF.

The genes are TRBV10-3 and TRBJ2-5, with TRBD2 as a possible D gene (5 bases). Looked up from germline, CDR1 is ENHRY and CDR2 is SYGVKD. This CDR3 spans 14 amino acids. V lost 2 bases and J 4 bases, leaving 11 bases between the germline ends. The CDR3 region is CAISESGRGETQYF. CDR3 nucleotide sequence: TGTGCCATCAGTGAGAGCGGTAGAGGAGAGACCCAGTACTTC.